Below, 28 T cell receptor beta chains from the same sample are listed, as sequenced in a study of T cells after yellow fever vaccination (dated by TCRdb to about 2019). The library was prepared using 5' RACE. TCRdb shows the sequencer as Illumina NovaSeq 6000. The public reads were quality trimmed at Q25 with fastp and then assembled into clones with MiXCR by TCRdb, keeping productive beta chains. Rows are unified per CDR3 protein, each entry keeping the most common DNA and genes. This sample holds hundreds of thousands of distinct CDR3 sequences; about 5.2% were observed only once. The top ten clonotypes cover under 3.5% of the sample. What the treatment or condition label conveys for this sample: live attenuated yellow fever vaccine strain. The material was CD4+ T cells sorted from PBMCs, obtained on the day of the yellow fever booster vaccination. These TCRs come from a man between 18 and 29 years old who received the YFV17D yellow fever vaccine.

This clonotype was counted many times. This chain uses TRBV6-2 or TRBV6-3 with TRBJ1-5; D is unclear. The germline gives CDR1 MNHEY, CDR2 SVGEGT. Trimming removed 2 bases at V and 5 bases at J, with 19 bases between. This CDR3 has 17 residues. The CDR3 loop reads CASSYGFRGKGDQPQHF. In nucleotides, the CDR3 is TGTGCCAGCAGTTACGGTTTCCGGGGTAAGGGCGATCAGCCCCAGCATTTT.

This clonotype was counted only a few times. The V and J genes are TRBV6-1 and TRBJ2-5; 8 nucleotides line up with TRBD1. The V gene's germline CDR1 is MNHNS and CDR2 SASEGT. V lost 11 bases and J lost 1; bases outside the gene matches: 6. The CDR3 has 13 residues. The CDR3 DNA reads as TGTGCCGAGTTTGACAGGGGCCAAGAGACCCAGTACTTC. Its translation: CAEFDRGQETQYF.

This clonotype was seen repeatedly, ten times or more. This rearrangement joins TRBV6-4 to TRBJ2-3; D is undetermined. The CDR3 runs 13 residues. V shed 2 bases and J shed 0 bases, with 3 bases lying between them. Germline V CDR1 and CDR2: MRHNA, SNTAGT. The CDR3 region is CASSDISTDTQYF. The CDR3 coding sequence is TGTGCCAGCAGTGACATTAGCACAGATACGCAGTATTTT.

The chain couples TRBV7-9 to TRBJ1-4; D may be TRBD1 (6 bases). CDR3 size: 15 residues. V was clipped by 5 bases and J by 8 bases, with 18 bases between them. Germline CDR1 reads SEHNR; CDR2 reads FQNEAQ (reference sequence). This CDR3 reads CASSPRQAGPEKLFF. As DNA, the CDR3 is TGTGCCAGCAGCCCAAGACAGGCCGGGCCAGAAAAACTGTTTTTT.

In its sample, this clonotype was seen a few times. This sequence joins TRBV7-9 and TRBJ2-5, with a tentative D call TRBD2 (5 bases). Per the germline V gene, CDR1 is SEHNR and CDR2 is FQNEAQ (reference sequence). CDR3 length equals 16 residues. Trimming stripped 2 bases from V and 4 bases from J, with 17 bases between. The DNA for the CDR3 is TGTGCCAGCAGCTTACCTCGGGGAGATAGGAGAGAGACCCAGTACTTC. It yields the protein CASSLPRGDRRETQYF.

This clonotype came up many times. The chain uses TRBV25-1 and TRBJ1-1; no firm D call. CDR1 and CDR2 from the germline V gene are MGHDK and SYGVNS. Trimming pared 6 bases from V and 5 bases from J, leaving 10 bases between. CDR3 length equals 12 residues. The CDR3 here is CASRTSWTEAFF. CDR3 DNA sequence: TGTGCCAGCAGAACGAGTTGGACTGAAGCTTTCTTT.

This clonotype was counted between two and nine times. Written as DNA, the CDR3 is TGTGCCACCAGTGACCCCCGGGACAGGGATTCCAACACTGAAGCTTTCTTT. It codes for CATSDPRDRDSNTEAFF. The chain couples TRBV24-1 to TRBJ1-1, with 9 bases matching TRBD1. The germline CDR1 and CDR2 sequences are KGHDR and SFDVKD. This CDR3 has 17 amino acids. The trim removed 4 bases at V and 2 bases at J, leaving 10 bases unmatched.

In this sample, this clonotype turned up a few times. The chain recombines TRBV6-1 with TRBJ1-2; a possible D gene is TRBD1 (5 bases). The V gene's germline CDR1 is MNHNS and CDR2 SASEGT. The CDR3 loop spans 14 amino acids. V was pared by 8 bases and J by 4 bases, with 17 bases between. The CDR3 bases are TGTGCCAGCTCTAGGGAACAGGAGATCTATGGCTACACCTTC. Residues: CASSREQEIYGYTF.

This clonotype was detected many times. This chain links TRBV5-1 with TRBJ1-6, with a possible D match to TRBD1 (5 bases). The germline V gene has CDR1 SGHRS and CDR2 YFSETQ. V dropped 0 bases and J dropped 7 bases, with 11 bases sitting between them. This CDR3 has 15 residues. This CDR3 reads CASSLDGRANSPLHF. The CDR3 DNA reads as TGCGCCAGCAGCTTGGATGGCAGGGCGAATTCACCCCTCCACTTT.

In this sample, this clonotype turned up a few times. This chain links TRBV20-1 with TRBJ2-3; D tentatively fits TRBD1 or TRBD2 (6 bases each). V shed 4 bases and J shed 6 bases, with 14 bases lying between them. The CDR3 loop spans 13 amino acids. CDR1 and CDR2 (germline): DFQATT, SNEGSKA (reference sequence). CDR3 nucleotides: TGCAGTGCTAAGGGGGGCTCCGGGGATACGCAGTATTTT. This codes for CSAKGGSGDTQYF.

The J gene is TRBJ2-7, the V gene TRBV5-5; D is unclear. CDR1 is SGHKS and CDR2 is YYEKEE in the germline V gene (reference sequence). This CDR3 contains 15 residues. V lost 4 bases and J 0 bases, leaving 14 bases between the germline ends. CDR3 region: CASSIVSTPSYEQYF. CDR3 bases: TGTGCCAGCAGCATAGTATCAACCCCCTCCTACGAGCAGTACTTC.

The genes are TRBV2 and TRBJ1-2; no clear D. V lost 4 bases, J lost 4 bases, and 10 bases lay in between. This CDR3 contains 13 residues. CDR1 is SNHLY and CDR2 is FYNNEI in the germline V gene. CDR3: CASSADLSYGYTF. CDR3 coding DNA: TGTGCCAGCAGTGCGGACCTGAGCTATGGCTACACCTTC.

The chain joins TRBV19 to TRBJ2-5; D is tentatively TRBD1 or TRBD2 (7 bases each). CDR1 LNHDA and CDR2 SQIVND come from the germline V gene (reference sequence). The CDR3 spans 16 residues. V gave up 11 bases and J gave up 4 bases, with 26 bases separating them. This chain's CDR3 is CASHPGRGGAGETQYF. CDR3 coding DNA: TGTGCCTCCCACCCGGGCAGGGGGGGGGCGGGAGAGACCCAGTACTTC.

This sequence joins TRBV7-3 and TRBJ2-1; TRBD2 matches 11 bases. The CDR3 consists of 17 residues. The V gene's germline CDR1 is SGHTA and CDR2 FQGTGA. The V segment lost 6 bases and the J segment 3 bases; nucleotides outside the gene matches: 10. CDR3 sequence: CASSYMTGLADYNEQFF. The CDR3 region has the DNA TGTGCCAGCAGTTACATGACGGGACTAGCGGACTACAATGAGCAGTTCTTC.

The CDR3, as DNA: TGTGCCAGCTCACTATCACAGGGGGGGACCAAAAACATTCAGTACTTC. Encoded protein: CASSLSQGGTKNIQYF. The rearrangement uses TRBV18 and TRBJ2-4; a possible D gene is TRBD1 (8 bases). The germline V gene encodes CDR1 KGHSH and CDR2 LQKENI. The CDR3 runs to 16 residues. Between the trimmed V and J ends, which lost 4 bases and 2 bases, there was a span of 15 bases.

This clonotype was found a few times. The chain employs TRBV3-1 and TRBJ2-6, with unresolved D. Germline assignment: CDR1 LGHDT and CDR2 YNNKEL (reference sequence). This CDR3 region has 18 residues. V lost 0 bases, J lost 0 bases, and 12 bases lay in between. The CDR3 DNA reads TGTGCCAGCAGCCAAGAACTCCTCTTCTACTCTGGGGCCAACGTCCTGACTTTC. Translated, it gives CASSQELLFYSGANVLTF. The whole variable domain, filled in from reference TRBV3-1 and TRBJ2-6, reads DTAVSQTPKYLVTQMGNDKSIKCEQNLGHDTMYWYKQDSKKFLKIMFSYNNKELIINETVPNRFSPKSPDKAHLNLHINSLELGDSAVYFCASSQELLFYSGANVLTFGAGSRLTVL.

The table lists this clonotype with a few counts. The V gene is TRBV19, the J gene TRBJ2-1; tentatively, D is TRBD1 (6 bases). This CDR3 is built from 18 residues. Per the germline V gene, CDR1 is LNHDA and CDR2 is SQIVND (reference sequence). V lost 7 bases to trimming and J lost 4 bases, with 26 bases between them. The CDR3 loop is CASTPTRSGVPLYNEQFF. CDR3 bases: TGTGCCAGTACCCCAACCAGATCAGGGGTCCCCCTTTACAATGAGCAGTTCTTC.

The chain has TRBV5-4 and TRBJ1-4; D is undetermined. Trimming pared 4 bases from V and 8 bases from J, leaving 15 bases between. Germline V gene data show CDR1 as SGHNT and CDR2 as YYREEE (reference sequence). The CDR3 has 14 residues. CDR3 sequence: CASSLDLQEEKLFF. In nucleotides, the CDR3 is TGTGCCAGCAGCCTGGACCTTCAGGAAGAAAAACTGTTTTTT.

This clonotype was picked up many times. The chain has TRBV11-2 and TRBJ1-4, with 7 bases matching TRBD1. The CDR3 contains 17 residues. CDR1 is SGHAT and CDR2 is FQNNGV in the germline V gene. Germline trimming cut 4 bases from V and 8 bases from J; bases unmatched to any gene: 16. This CDR3 reads CASSSRAGTEFREKLFF. DNA of the CDR3: TGTGCCAGCAGCTCCCGTGCCGGGACAGAGTTTAGGGAAAAACTGTTTTTT.

This clonotype was found a few times. The chain is built from TRBV5-1 and TRBJ2-6; D is tentatively TRBD1 or TRBD2 (6 bases each). The ends were cut back, 2 bases at V and 2 bases at J, with 17 bases in the middle. Germline values: CDR1 SGHRS, CDR2 YFSETQ. The CDR3 loop spans 18 amino acids. CDR3 coding DNA: TGCGCCAGCAGCTTTCGGGGAAGGGGGGCCCCTGGGGCCAACGTCCTGACTTTC. It codes for CASSFRGRGAPGANVLTF.

This clonotype was seen a few times. This rearrangement joins TRBV9 to TRBJ2-1, with D unresolved. CDR3 length: 15 amino acids. V was clipped by 2 bases and J by 5 bases, with 14 bases between them. Germline lookup yields CDR1 SGDLS and CDR2 YYNGEE. Here the CDR3 reads CASSVYHLPNNEQFF. CDR3 nucleotides: TGTGCCAGCAGCGTCTACCATCTTCCTAACAATGAGCAGTTCTTC. Looking up the rest from reference TRBV9 and TRBJ2-1 gives the full variable domain: DSGVTQTPKHLITATGQRVTLRCSPRSGDLSVYWYQQSLDQGLQFLIQYYNGEERAKGNILERFSAQQFPDLHSELNLSSLELGDSALYFCASSVYHLPNNEQFFGPGTRLTVL.

This clonotype was counted only a few times. The chain uses TRBV30 and TRBJ2-7, with 7 bases lining up with TRBD1. This CDR3 has 13 residues. Germline V gives CDR1 GTSNPN, CDR2 SVGIG (reference sequence). With 3 bases clipped from V and 3 bases from J, the junction kept 5 bases outside the gene matches. CDR3 amino acids: CAWSPSGGYEQYF. The DNA of the CDR3 is TGTGCCTGGAGCCCGTCAGGGGGCTACGAGCAGTACTTC. Full variable domain (rest looked up from reference TRBV30 and TRBJ2-7): SQTIHQWPATLVQPVGSPLSLECTVEGTSNPNLYWYRQAAGRGLQLLFYSVGIGQISSEVPQNLSASRPQDRQFILSSKKLLLSDSGFYLCAWSPSGGYEQYFGPGTRLTVT.

This clonotype came up many times. This chain uses TRBV20-1 with TRBJ2-7, with D unclear. The CDR3 runs to 15 residues. In germline, CDR1 is DFQATT, CDR2 SNEGSKA (reference sequence). The germline V and J ends were trimmed by 6 bases and 0 bases, with 18 bases remaining between them. The CDR3 spells CSARTRYAVSYEQYV. The CDR3, as DNA: TGCAGTGCCAGAACTCGGTATGCAGTCTCCTACGAGCAGTACGTC.

This clonotype was found many times. V usage is TRBV2 and J usage is TRBJ1-6; TRBD1 agrees at 8 bases. The trim removed 7 bases at V and 10 bases at J, leaving 6 bases unmatched. Germline V gene data show CDR1 as SNHLY and CDR2 as FYNNEI. CDR3 size: 13 residues. This CDR3 is CASIGTGKSPLHF. CDR3 DNA sequence: TGTGCCAGCATCGGGACAGGCAAATCACCCCTCCACTTT.

This clonotype was counted at least ten times. The chain joins TRBV20-1 to TRBJ2-3, with 13 bases identical to TRBD2. After removal of 3 bases from V and 1 base from J, the junction contained 22 bases not matched to a gene. Germline V gives CDR1 DFQATT, CDR2 SNEGSKA (reference sequence). This CDR3 region has 22 residues. In DNA, the CDR3 is TGCAGTGCTAGGCCTTGGGCTTTGAGGACTAGCGGGGGTGAGCCTCGCACAGATACGCAGTATTTT. It translates to CSARPWALRTSGGEPRTDTQYF.

This clonotype was seen at least ten times. V is TRBV4-1 and J is TRBJ2-3, with D possibly matching TRBD1 (5 bases). The CDR3 runs 14 residues. Germline values: CDR1 MGHRA, CDR2 YSYEKL. The germline V and J ends were trimmed by 2 bases and 12 bases, with 18 bases remaining between them. Here the CDR3 DNA reads TGCGCCAGCAGCCAACCTTCCCGCAGGGTCTATCAGTATTTT. It codes for CASSQPSRRVYQYF.

The chain has TRBV3-1 and TRBJ2-1; 11 nucleotides line up with TRBD2. CDR3 length: 16 amino acids. Trimming removed 5 bases from V and 7 bases from J; junction bases left unmatched: 10. Germline-derived CDR1 and CDR2 are LGHDT and YNNKEL (reference sequence). This CDR3 reads CASSSLAGGSRNEQFF. CDR3 coding DNA: TGTGCCAGCAGCTCATTAGCGGGGGGGTCAAGAAATGAGCAGTTCTTC.

The rearrangement links TRBV29-1 to TRBJ1-1; the match to TRBD1 covers 8 bases. Germline lookup yields CDR1 SQVTM and CDR2 ANQGSEA. The CDR3 has 15 amino acids. The trim removed 3 bases at V and 3 bases at J, leaving 9 bases unmatched. CDR3 DNA: TGCAGCGTTGAGTCCGGGACAGGAGAAGACACTGAAGCTTTCTTT. Protein: CSVESGTGEDTEAFF. Drawing the rest from reference TRBV29-1 and TRBJ1-1, the complete variable domain is SAVISQKPSRDICQRGTSLTIQCQVDSQVTMMFWYRQQPGQSLTLIATANQGSEATYESGFVIDKFPISRPNLTFSTLTVSNMSPEDSSIYLCSVESGTGEDTEAFFGQGTRLTVV.